The next 3 T cell receptor beta chains were all read from a single sample in a study of identical twins. TCRdb used MiXCR to reprocess the 5' RACE reads, holding one entry per CDR3 protein. In the table there are more than 1.5 million distinct CDR3 sequences, roughly a third of which are singletons. Specimen: cord blood. The receptor source for this set is a newborn girl in good health.

This clonotype was observed at least ten times. The rearrangement links TRBV4-1 to TRBJ2-7; no definite D call. Between the trimmed V and J ends, which lost 1 base and 2 bases, there was a span of 12 bases. CDR3 size: 15 residues. The germline V gene encodes CDR1 MGHRA and CDR2 YSYEKL. The CDR3 nucleotides read TGCGCCAGCAGCCAAGTTTTAATAGGGACCTACGAGCAGTACTTC. Encoded protein: CASSQVLIGTYEQYF.

There are a few counts of this clonotype. This rearrangement joins TRBV6-1 to TRBJ2-1; 10 bases match TRBD1. The germline V gene encodes CDR1 MNHNS and CDR2 SASEGT. The CDR3 totals 15 residues. V shed 7 bases, J shed 4 bases, and the junction held 7 bases outside the gene matches. This chain's CDR3 is CASTGPGQGYNEQFF. CDR3 nucleotide sequence: TGTGCCAGCACTGGGCCGGGACAGGGGTACAATGAGCAGTTCTTC.

The sample holds a few counts of this clonotype. The chain joins TRBV18 to TRBJ1-5; no firm D call. Trimming stripped 3 bases from V and 4 bases from J, with 13 bases between. The CDR3 runs to 15 residues. Per the germline V gene, CDR1 is KGHSH and CDR2 is LQKENI. The CDR3: CASSPYGRTNQPQHF. The CDR3 DNA reads TGTGCCAGCTCACCTTATGGACGGACTAATCAGCCCCAGCATTTT.